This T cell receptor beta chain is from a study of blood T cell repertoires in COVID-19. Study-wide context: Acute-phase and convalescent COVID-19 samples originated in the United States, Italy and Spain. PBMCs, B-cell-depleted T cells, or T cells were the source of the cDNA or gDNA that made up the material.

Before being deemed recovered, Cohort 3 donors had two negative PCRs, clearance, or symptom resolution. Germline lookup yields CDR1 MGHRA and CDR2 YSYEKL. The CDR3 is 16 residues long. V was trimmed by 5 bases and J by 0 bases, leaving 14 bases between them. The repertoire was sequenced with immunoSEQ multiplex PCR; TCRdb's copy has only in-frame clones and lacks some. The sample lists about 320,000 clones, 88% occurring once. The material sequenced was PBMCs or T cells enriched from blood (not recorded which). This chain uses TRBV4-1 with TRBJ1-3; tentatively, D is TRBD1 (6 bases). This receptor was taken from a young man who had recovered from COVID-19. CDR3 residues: CASSGGQLLSGNTIYF. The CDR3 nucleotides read TGCGCCAGCAGCGGAGGACAGCTGCTCTCTGGAAACACCATATATTTT.